These T cell receptor beta chains were read from a single sample in a study of T cells in localized non-small cell lung cancer. Some clones are missing from TCRdb's copy, which holds only in-frame ones; the method was immunoSEQ multiplex PCR. The table has 870 or so clones, over 25% seen once. This specimen was lung tumor tissue, taken before any cancer treatment. The receptor source for this set is a woman between 18 and 55 years old with stage III lung adenocarcinoma. The CDR3 runs from the conserved cysteine through the conserved F or W. The order of the fields is clone size, V gene, J gene, D gene, CDR3 protein, CDR3 DNA. A D gene is named only where the DNA matches it firmly. Rows may omit the clone size; those that give it use once, few, many or a size class.

size: .; V: TRBV19; J: TRBJ2-7; D: .; CDR3: CASNKRLEDEQYF; DNA: TGTGCCAGTAATAAACGGCTGGAGGACGAGCAGTACTTC
size: few; V: TRBV9; J: TRBJ2-2; D: TRBD2; CDR3: CASSVGAPSGGAGSTGELFF; DNA: TGTGCCAGCAGCGTAGGTGCCCCTAGCGGGGGGGCCGGGAGCACCGGGGAGCTGTTTTTT
size: .; V: TRBV18; J: TRBJ1-3; D: .; CDR3: CASSPTAQAISSGNTIYF; DNA: TGTGCCAGCTCACCGACGGCACAGGCTATTTCCTCTGGAAACACCATATATTTT
size: .; V: TRBV11-3; J: TRBJ2-3; D: .; CDR3: CASSPRRGSSTDTQYF; DNA: TGTGCCAGCAGCCCTAGGCGAGGGTCGTCAACAGATACGCAGTATTTT
size: .; V: TRBV9; J: TRBJ1-4; D: .; CDR3: CASSVGGRTNEKLFF; DNA: TGTGCCAGCAGCGTAGGGGGCCGAACTAATGAAAAACTGTTTTTT
size: few; V: TRBV4-1; J: TRBJ1-4; D: .; CDR3: CASRESIQGNEKLFF; DNA: TGCGCCAGCCGGGAGTCAATTCAGGGGAATGAAAAACTGTTTTTT
size: few; V: TRBV6-4; J: TRBJ1-5; D: .; CDR3: CASSEKYSNQPQHF; DNA: TGTGCCAGCAGTGAGAAGTATAGCAATCAGCCCCAGCATTTT
size: hyperexpanded; V: TRBV6-8; J: TRBJ1-1; D: .; CDR3: CASSTWTGKMNTEAFF; DNA: TGTGCCAGCAGTACATGGACGGGGAAGATGAACACTGAAGCTTTCTTT
size: medium-sized; V: TRBV11-3; J: TRBJ2-5; D: TRBD2; CDR3: CASSSSTSEETQYF; DNA: TGTGCCAGCAGCTCATCGACTAGCGAAGAGACCCAGTACTTC
size: .; V: TRBV29-1; J: TRBJ2-7; D: TRBD1; CDR3: CSVATTGGGEQYF; DNA: TGCAGCGTGGCGACGACAGGGGGCGGCGAGCAGTACTTC
size: few; V: TRBV6-8; J: TRBJ2-7; D: .; CDR3: CASSGGTADYEQYF; DNA: TGTGCCAGCAGTGGCGGGACAGCCGACTACGAGCAGTACTTC
size: medium-sized; V: TRBV4-1; J: TRBJ2-3; D: .; CDR3: CASSQEGVGTDTQYF; DNA: TGCGCCAGCAGCCAAGAGGGAGTGGGGACAGATACGCAGTATTTT
size: .; V: TRBV30; J: TRBJ2-2; D: .; CDR3: CAWNPGGTGELFF; DNA: TGTGCCTGGAACCCTGGGGGGACCGGGGAGCTGTTTTTT
size: .; V: TRBV6-8; J: TRBJ2-3; D: .; CDR3: CASSYGSSGVNTDTQYF; DNA: TGTGCCAGCAGTTACGGGAGTAGCGGCGTTAACACAGATACGCAGTATTTT
size: once; V: TRBV18; J: TRBJ2-6; D: TRBD1; CDR3: CASSLRQGPVSGANVLTF; DNA: TGTGCCAGCTCACTACGACAGGGACCTGTCTCTGGGGCCAACGTCCTGACTTTC
size: .; V: TRBV25-1; J: TRBJ2-1; D: .; CDR3: CASSELFGGSSEQFF; DNA: TGTGCCAGCAGTGAACTTTTTGGGGGTTCGAGTGAGCAGTTCTTC
size: .; V: TRBV6-8; J: TRBJ1-1; D: .; CDR3: CASRPLRSNTEAFF; DNA: TGTGCCAGCAGGCCTCTTAGATCGAACACTGAAGCTTTCTTT
size: .; V: TRBV6-8; J: TRBJ1-2; D: TRBD1; CDR3: CAAQGGFYGYTF; DNA: TGTGCCGCGCAGGGGGGCTTCTATGGCTACACCTTC
size: .; V: TRBV7-8; J: TRBJ2-7; D: .; CDR3: CASGLGASGEQYF; DNA: TGTGCCAGCGGCCTCGGGGCCTCAGGGGAGCAGTACTTC
size: few; V: TRBV15; J: TRBJ2-2; D: .; CDR3: CATSRQTGAANTGELFF; DNA: TGTGCCACCAGCAGACAAACGGGGGCCGCGAACACCGGGGAGCTGTTTTTT
size: .; V: TRBV29-1; J: TRBJ2-7; D: .; CDR3: CSVVTGTYEQYF; DNA: TGCAGCGTTGTGACGGGAACCTACGAGCAGTACTTC
size: few; V: TRBV6-8; J: TRBJ2-3; D: .; CDR3: CASRIQGRTDTQYF; DNA: TGTGCCAGCAGGATACAGGGCCGCACAGATACGCAGTATTTT
size: .; V: TRBV25-1; J: TRBJ2-5; D: .; CDR3: CASIGTLQETQYF; DNA: TGTGCCAGCATAGGGACTCTCCAAGAGACCCAGTACTTC
size: few; V: TRBV19; J: TRBJ2-3; D: .; CDR3: CASSRWSSTDTQYF; DNA: TGTGCCAGTAGTCGGTGGTCTAGCACAGATACGCAGTATTTT
size: medium-sized; V: TRBV11-3; J: TRBJ2-5; D: .; CDR3: CASSVGLHQETQYF; DNA: TGTGCCAGCAGCGTCGGACTGCACCAAGAGACCCAGTACTTC
size: .; V: TRBV19; J: TRBJ1-5; D: .; CDR3: CASSFNPGGGQPQHF; DNA: TGTGCCAGTAGTTTCAACCCCGGGGGCGGACAGCCCCAGCATTTT
size: .; V: TRBV11-3; J: TRBJ1-1; D: TRBD1; CDR3: CASSLPQTGGTEAFF; DNA: TGTGCCAGCAGCTTACCTCAGACAGGGGGGACTGAAGCTTTCTTT
size: medium-sized; V: TRBV11-3; J: TRBJ1-1; D: .; CDR3: CASSFGQLNTEAFF; DNA: TGTGCCAGCAGCTTCGGACAGTTGAACACTGAAGCTTTCTTT
size: .; V: TRBV9; J: TRBJ2-2; D: TRBD2; CDR3: CASSTRTRPGELFF; DNA: TGTGCCAGCAGCACCCGGACTAGGCCCGGGGAGCTGTTTTTT
size: .; V: TRBV9; J: TRBJ1-6; D: TRBD1; CDR3: CASFRQGGNSPLHF; DNA: TGTGCCAGCTTCCGACAGGGCGGTAATTCACCCCTCCACTTT
size: .; V: TRBV15; J: TRBJ2-2; D: .; CDR3: CATSSQDGTGELFF; DNA: TGTGCCACCAGCTCCCAGGACGGAACCGGGGAGCTGTTTTTT
size: .; V: TRBV9; J: TRBJ2-5; D: .; CDR3: CASSGDTQETQYF; DNA: TGTGCCAGCAGTGGAGACACACAAGAGACCCAGTACTTC
size: .; V: TRBV18; J: TRBJ2-5; D: TRBD1; CDR3: CASLQDRRGAQYF; DNA: TGTGCCAGCTTACAGGACAGGCGAGGAGCCCAGTACTTC
size: large; V: TRBV11-3; J: TRBJ1-4; D: .; CDR3: CASSPMETNEKLFF; DNA: TGTGCCAGCAGCCCCATGGAAACTAATGAAAAACTGTTTTTT